Below are 24 T cell receptor beta chains sequenced from a single sample in a study of blood T cell repertoires in COVID-19. Libraries were prepared by immunoSEQ multiplex PCR; TCRdb keeps only in-frame clonotypes and omits some of them. Among around 100,000 clones listed, about 91% were seen once. Sequencing was performed on peripheral blood. These receptors were obtained from a human donor in a cohort sampled during active COVID-19.

The chain recombines TRBV6-2 or TRBV6-3 with TRBJ1-3, with D perhaps TRBD1 (5 bases). V dropped 2 bases and J dropped 0 bases, with 8 bases sitting between them. CDR3 length: 15 residues. CDR1 is MNHEY and CDR2 is SVGEGT in the germline V gene. The CDR3 sequence is CASSYGAFSGNTIYF. In DNA, the CDR3 is TGTGCCAGCAGTTACGGGGCTTTCTCTGGAAACACCATATATTTT.

In regard to this clone: Other DNA sequences from this sample encode an identical CDR3 as well. The chain carries TRBV6-5 and TRBJ1-1; possibly TRBD1 for D (6 bases). This CDR3 is built from 13 residues. Looked up from germline, CDR1 is MNHEY and CDR2 is SVGAGI. The V end was cut by 6 bases, the J end by 4 bases, with 12 bases between. CDR3 nucleotides: TGTGCCAGCAGAAGGACAGTTTCCACTGAAGCTTTCTTT. The encoded protein is CASRRTVSTEAFF.

V and J are TRBV19 and TRBJ2-1; 8 bases match TRBD2. The germline V gene has CDR1 LNHDA and CDR2 SQIVND (reference sequence). Germline trimming cut 5 bases from V and 10 bases from J; bases unmatched to any gene: 7. The CDR3 loop spans 13 amino acids. CDR3 region: CASSAGGQEEQFF. DNA of the CDR3: TGTGCCAGTAGTGCGGGGGGCCAGGAAGAGCAGTTCTTC.

This clone was recorded only once. This chain joins TRBV30 and TRBJ1-1; D is unclear. This CDR3 spans 11 amino acids. V lost 0 bases and J 4 bases, leaving 3 bases between the germline ends. Looked up from germline, CDR1 is GTSNPN and CDR2 is SVGIG (reference sequence). The DNA for the CDR3 is TGTGCCTGGAGTGTACTCACTGAAGCTTTCTTT. This gives the protein CAWSVLTEAFF.

The V gene is TRBV19, the J gene TRBJ2-3; 8 bases match TRBD2. Germline-derived CDR1 and CDR2 are LNHDA and SQIVND (reference sequence). V lost 8 bases and J lost 4; bases outside the gene matches: 8. CDR3 length: 14 residues. The CDR3 bases are TGTGCCAGTCAACCCCCGGGACTAGCAGATACGCAGTATTTT. Protein sequence: CASQPPGLADTQYF.

V usage is TRBV2 and J usage is TRBJ1-3; the match to TRBD1 covers 7 bases. The V gene end was trimmed by 4 bases and the J gene end by 1 base; junction bases not matched to a gene: 4. The CDR3 runs to 15 residues. The germline CDR1 and CDR2 sequences are SNHLY and FYNNEI. CDR3 sequence (DNA): TGTGCCAGCAGTGTGCAGGGGGTATCTGGAAACACCATATATTTT. Its protein is CASSVQGVSGNTIYF.

The rearrangement links TRBV7-9 to TRBJ2-7; D unresolved. Germline CDR1 is SEHNR and CDR2 is FQNEAQ (reference sequence). This CDR3 comprises 14 residues. The ends were cut back, 5 bases at V and 2 bases at J, with 13 bases in the middle. In DNA form, the CDR3 reads TGTGCCAGCAGCACGGTCTTAAATCCCTACGAGCAGTACTTC. As protein: CASSTVLNPYEQYF.

V and J are TRBV29-1 and TRBJ2-1; no clear D. The CDR3 is 13 amino acids. The ends were cut back, 5 bases at V and 0 bases at J, with 8 bases in the middle. CDR1 is SQVTM, CDR2 ANQGSEA, per germline. The CDR3 sequence is CSVSVSSYNEQFF. Written as DNA, the CDR3 is TGCAGCGTTAGCGTAAGCTCCTACAATGAGCAGTTCTTC.

V and J are TRBV3-1 (or the pseudogene TRBV3-2) and TRBJ2-5; weak D call: TRBD1 (6 bases). The CDR3 runs 14 residues. Germline CDR1 reads LGHDT; CDR2 reads YNNKEL (reference sequence). Trimming removed 7 bases from V and 5 bases from J, with 17 bases in between. CDR3 nucleotides: TGTGCCAGCATGGAGCAGGGAACAGGGGAGACCCAGTACTTC. This sequence encodes CASMEQGTGETQYF.

The chain recombines TRBV10-1 with TRBJ2-1; 7 nucleotides align to TRBD1. CDR1 is WNHNN, CDR2 SYGVQD, per germline (reference sequence). This CDR3 comprises 11 residues. Germline trimming cut 8 bases from V and 6 bases from J; bases unmatched to any gene: 1. The CDR3 bases are TGCGCCAGCGGGGACAGCAATGAGCAGTTCTTC. It codes for CASGDSNEQFF.

The genes are TRBV29-1 and TRBJ2-7, with TRBD1 as a possible D gene (6 bases). The CDR3 consists of 15 residues. Germline CDR1 SQVTM, CDR2 ANQGSEA. The V gene lost 4 bases and the J gene lost 4 bases, with 20 bases spanning the gap. CDR3 bases: TGCAGCGTTGTTCCCCCGGACAGCAGACGGTACGAGCAGTACTTC. Protein sequence: CSVVPPDSRRYEQYF.

CDR3 nucleotide sequence: TGTGCCAGCAGCCCCCGCCTTCCGTCCGGGAGGACTGAAGCTTTCTTT. Protein: CASSPRLPSGRTEAFF. The chain is built from TRBV7-8 and TRBJ1-1; D gene ambiguous. The germline V gene encodes CDR1 SGHVS and CDR2 FQNEAQ. V was trimmed by 5 bases and J by 5 bases, leaving 21 bases between them. The CDR3 extends over 16 amino acids.

The chain carries TRBV15 and TRBJ2-7, with a tentative D call TRBD2 (6 bases). CDR3 length equals 14 residues. Looked up from germline, CDR1 is LNHNV and CDR2 is YYDKDF (reference sequence). V dropped 2 bases and J dropped 9 bases, with 17 bases sitting between them. CDR3 DNA sequence: TGTGCCACCAGCAGATCGCTAGCGAGGGCGGTGCAGTACTTC. This sequence encodes CATSRSLARAVQYF.

This chain links TRBV6-2 or TRBV6-3 with TRBJ2-1; 7 positions agree with TRBD2. The V segment lost 1 base and the J segment 2 bases; nucleotides outside the gene matches: 5. CDR1 and CDR2 (germline): MNHEY, SVGEGT. The CDR3 is 16 amino acids. The DNA for the CDR3 is TGTGCCAGCAGTTACTGGGGGGGGATTACCTACAATGAGCAGTTCTTC. Protein product: CASSYWGGITYNEQFF.

This chain joins TRBV6-5 and TRBJ2-7; perhaps TRBD2 as D (5 bases). The germline gives CDR1 MNHEY, CDR2 SVGAGI. V lost 2 bases and J lost 3, with 14 bases in between. The length of the CDR3 is 15 residues. The CDR3 DNA reads as TGTGCCAGCAGTTACAGCTCTAGCTTGGGCTACGAGCAGTACTTC. Translation: CASSYSSSLGYEQYF.

The chain joins TRBV6-5 to TRBJ2-1; 7 bases map to TRBD2. The CDR3 loop spans 15 amino acids. After removal of 7 bases from V and 4 bases from J, the junction contained 10 bases not matched to a gene. Germline V gene data show CDR1 as MNHEY and CDR2 as SVGAGI. CDR3 in DNA: TGTGCCAGCATTCCGCTGGCGGGGGAATACAATGAGCAGTTCTTC. It is translated as CASIPLAGEYNEQFF.

The chain carries TRBV12-5 and TRBJ1-3, with D possibly matching TRBD1 (6 bases). Trimming took 6 bases from V and 0 from J, leaving 12 bases between them. The CDR3 spans 15 residues. From germline, CDR1 is LGHNT and CDR2 FRNRAP. The CDR3 DNA reads TGTGCTAGTGGCAGAACAGGGACCTCTGGAAACACCATATATTTT. Translating it yields CASGRTGTSGNTIYF.

The chain has TRBV29-1 and TRBJ1-1, with 7 positions matching TRBD1. This CDR3 has 12 amino acids. Unmatched junction bases numbered 6, after V lost 6 bases and J lost 5 bases. CDR1 SQVTM and CDR2 ANQGSEA come from the germline V gene. CDR3 sequence: CSVAQTGTEAFF. In nucleotides, the CDR3 is TGCAGCGTCGCCCAGACAGGGACTGAAGCTTTCTTT.

This sequence joins TRBV4-3 and TRBJ2-3; D is undetermined. This CDR3 comprises 17 residues. CDR1 and CDR2 from the germline V gene are LGHNA and YSLEER. Trimming removed 9 bases from V and 2 bases from J, with 24 bases in between. The CDR3 region is CARLETIKRLNTDTQYF. The DNA of the CDR3 is TGCGCCAGGCTTGAGACAATAAAAAGGCTAAACACAGATACGCAGTATTTT.

V gene TRBV27 combines with J gene TRBJ2-1; 8 nucleotides align to TRBD1. The CDR3 totals 15 residues. The germline gives CDR1 MNHEY, CDR2 SMNVEV (reference sequence). With V trimmed by 6 bases and J by 4 bases, 8 bases remained unmatched. CDR3 sequence reads: CASRGQETLYNEQFF. CDR3 sequence (DNA): TGTGCCAGCAGGGGACAGGAGACACTATACAATGAGCAGTTCTTC.

This clone has a single count. The V gene is TRBV7-9, the J gene TRBJ2-1; 13 nucleotides align to TRBD2. V lost 5 bases, J lost 7 bases, and 5 bases stayed unmatched. CDR3 length: 15 residues. Germline V lookup: CDR1 SEHNR, CDR2 FQNEAQ (reference sequence). The CDR3 spells CASSRGLAGFNEQFF. Written as DNA, the CDR3 is TGTGCCAGCAGCCGGGGACTAGCGGGATTTAATGAGCAGTTCTTC. Full variable domain (missing parts from reference TRBV7-9 and TRBJ2-1): DTGVSQNPRHKITKRGQNVTFRCDPISEHNRLYWYRQTLGQGPEFLTYFQNEAQLEKSRLLSDRFSAERPKGSFSTLEIQRTEQGDSAMYLCASSRGLAGFNEQFFGPGTRLTVL.

The table lists this clone with a count of one. This chain joins TRBV5-1 and TRBJ2-3, with TRBD2 matching 7 bases. V was pared by 5 bases and J by 2 bases, with 14 bases of the junction left unmatched. The germline V gene encodes CDR1 SGHRS and CDR2 YFSETQ. The CDR3 has 17 amino acids. The CDR3 loop is CASRILSGTDSTDTQYF. The CDR3 DNA reads as TGCGCCAGCAGAATTCTCAGCGGGACCGACTCCACAGATACGCAGTATTTT.

V gene TRBV6-5 combines with J gene TRBJ2-1, with a weak D call TRBD2 (6 bases). The germline V and J ends were trimmed by 2 bases and 8 bases, with 13 bases remaining between them. CDR1 is MNHEY and CDR2 is SVGAGI in the germline V gene. The CDR3 length is 14 residues. DNA of the CDR3: TGTGCCAGCAGTTACCGGGGGTACAATTATGAGCAGTTCTTC. Residues: CASSYRGYNYEQFF.

The chain joins TRBV4-1 to TRBJ2-2, with TRBD1 identical over 7 bases. V gave up 5 bases and J gave up 3 bases; unmatched junction bases: 3. Germline V gene sequence: CDR1 MGHRA, CDR2 YSYEKL. This CDR3 region has 14 residues. The CDR3 here is CASSGTVHTGELFF. The CDR3 coding sequence is TGCGCCAGCAGCGGGACAGTACACACCGGGGAGCTGTTTTTT.